The clone carrying this T cell receptor beta chain was seen a handful of times. Its target is not known. This CDR3 contains 16 residues. V was clipped by 6 bases and J by 3 bases; unmatched bases: 8. Germline V gene data show CDR1 as MDHEN and CDR2 as SYDVKM. These data are taken from a study of beta chain features in type 1 diabetes. Findings and limits, study-wide: The naive, central memory and Treg TCRB repertoires looked more alike in patients than they did in healthy donors. Small HLA sub-analyses could not settle whether HLA shapes TCRB rearrangement. Moderate but significant shortening of TCRB CDR3s was recorded in all four CD4+ subsets from Type 1 diabetes patients.

All sorted populations exceeded 98% purity. Reverse transcription of all isolated RNA meant that expressed TCRB transcripts were sequenced. Clones were sequenced by immunoSEQ multiplex PCR, and TCRdb holds only the in-frame ones, with some missing. The data hold around 300,000 clones, with 9.5% to 11% observed a single time. This TCR was sampled from a woman in her 30s in good health. The chain is built from TRBV28 and TRBJ2-1; 10 bases match TRBD1. Sequencing was done on a sample of naive CD4+ T cells from blood. CDR3 DNA: TGTGCCAGCAGCCCCGGTGGACAGGGGGGCTACAATGAGCAGTTCTTC. Translated, it gives CASSPGGQGGYNEQFF.